This T cell receptor (beta chain) stems from a study of T-cell reconstitution after alpha-beta-depleted transplantation in children. This clonotype has ten or more counts. The antigen remains undetermined. General observations from the study: A year post-transplant, T-cell counts and diversity derived mostly from newly produced T cells. Some patients' high day-60 TCRbeta diversity was attributed to recipient cells surviving conditioning. By about two months after transplant, alpha-beta T cells reportedly arose from several hundred graft clones that had expanded.

The CDR3 runs 15 residues. With V trimmed by 5 bases and J by 0 bases, 3 bases remained unmatched. Unique molecular identifiers were built into the TCRbeta library. TCRdb ran MiXCR on the PCR reads and lists one entry per CDR3 protein. The sample lists 700,000 to 850,000 distinct CDR3 sequences, roughly 15% seen once, with roughly 4.8% in the top ten. This receptor was taken from a male patient between 5 and 17 years old who had a stem cell transplant for acute lymphoblastic leukemia, so the T cells may come from the graft donor. The rearrangement uses TRBV12-3 or TRBV12-4 and TRBJ2-2; 7 bases match TRBD1. This specimen consisted of PBMCs, mostly from graft donor cells, obtained 360 days after TCRalphabeta/CD19-depleted stem cell transplant. In DNA, the CDR3 is TGTGCCAGCAGTCGAGGGGGCGCGAACACCGGGGAGCTGTTTTTT. It specifies CASSRGGANTGELFF.